This entry features one T cell receptor beta chain sequence. A junction boundary mismatches the germline segment, possibly from a read error. Germline CDR1 and CDR2: LGHNA and YNFKEQ. The CDR3 sequence is 15 residues long. The sample originates from a study of blood T cell repertoires in COVID-19. Study-wide context: Whether acute or convalescent, the COVID-19 samples came from the United States, Italy and Spain. Nucleic acid was either cDNA or gDNA, and it came from T cells, B-cell-depleted T cells, or PBMCs.

Original analysis: From reference gene primer amplification, estimates of nucleated cell counts were derived. Assay: immunoSEQ multiplex PCR; the TCRdb copy retains only in-frame clones and omits some. V and J calls and clone size are as listed in that table; D and trimming were resolved from the DNA. The table lists some 110,000 clones, 80% to 90% of them singletons. This sequence joins TRBV4-2 and TRBJ2-7; 11 bases align to TRBD2. Sequenced: peripheral blood. The receptor comes from a man aged 35-49 years with acute or convalescent COVID-19. The CDR3 region is CASSKDSSGRYEQYF. The CDR3 nucleotides are TGTGCCAGCAGCAAAGACTCTAGCGGGAGGTACGAGCAGTACTTC.